Listed here are 21 T cell receptor beta chains from one sample, sequenced in a study of monozygotic twins with inflammatory bowel disease. Reprocessing the 5' RACE reads, TCRdb reports a single entry for every CDR3 protein and omits DNA. The table gives roughly 170,000 distinct CDR3 sequences; the top ten clones make up around 6.8% of it. The specimen sequenced was blood. Receptors originate from a human donor with ulcerative colitis or Crohn's disease, or a healthy co-twin of an affected twin (not recorded which).

The chain combines TRBV3-1 with TRBJ2-7; TCRdb calls TRBD1, which cannot be checked without DNA. The CDR3 has 15 residues. The germline gives CDR1 LGHDT, CDR2 YNNKEL (reference sequence). The chain's CDR3 is CASSQDRQGSYEQYF.

The chain has TRBV29-1 and TRBJ1-1; the TCRdb call, TRBD1, lacks DNA for checking. Germline CDR1 SQVTM, CDR2 ANQGSEA. CDR3 length: 14 amino acids. CDR3: CSVDGTGESAEAFF.

This chain uses TRBV20-1 with TRBJ1-5. There are 12 residues in the CDR3. The germline CDR1 and CDR2 sequences are DFQATT and SNEGSKA (reference sequence). The CDR3 sequence: CSAAEGSQPQHF.

CDR3: CASSINPTSGGYNEQFF. The chain carries TRBV19 and TRBJ2-1; with no DNA, the TCRdb D assignment of TRBD2 cannot be verified. Germline V gene data show CDR1 as LNHDA and CDR2 as SQIVND (reference sequence). The CDR3 runs to 17 residues.

The chain joins TRBV12-3 or TRBV12-4 to TRBJ2-1; as DNA is missing, the TRBD2 call by TCRdb cannot be tested. This CDR3 region has 15 residues. This CDR3 reads CASSRLAGYYNEQFF.

The gene calls are TRBV20-1 and TRBJ1-6; TCRdb calls TRBD1, which cannot be checked without DNA. CDR1 and CDR2 (germline): DFQATT, SNEGSKA (reference sequence). The CDR3 runs to 14 residues. This chain's CDR3 is CSASEGEYNSPLHF.

The J gene is TRBJ2-1, the V gene TRBV20-1. This CDR3 spans 12 amino acids. CDR1 DFQATT and CDR2 SNEGSKA come from the germline V gene (reference sequence). This CDR3 reads CSARRMPNEQFF.

The chain employs TRBV12-3 or TRBV12-4 and TRBJ2-7. CDR3 size: 13 residues. This CDR3 reads CASSRQELDEQYF.

This chain joins TRBV20-1 and TRBJ1-1. Germline V gene data show CDR1 as DFQATT and CDR2 as SNEGSKA (reference sequence). The CDR3 contains 12 residues. This chain's CDR3 is CSARSANTEAFF.

The chain joins TRBV3-1 to TRBJ1-2. CDR3 length: 14 residues. From germline, CDR1 is LGHDT and CDR2 YNNKEL (reference sequence). Here the CDR3 reads CASSQESGRYGYTF.

J is TRBJ2-7 and V is TRBV3-1. Germline V gene data show CDR1 as LGHDT and CDR2 as YNNKEL (reference sequence). This CDR3 has 13 amino acids. Here the CDR3 reads CASSQVLAHEQYF.

This rearrangement joins TRBV5-1 to TRBJ2-3. CDR3 length: 14 amino acids. CDR1 SGHRS and CDR2 YFSETQ come from the germline V gene. The CDR3 loop reads CASSLKMRTDTQYF.

The chain recombines TRBV5-5 with TRBJ1-3; TCRdb selects TRBD1, and the lack of DNA leaves this call unchecked. Germline CDR1 and CDR2: SGHKS and YYEKEE (reference sequence). The CDR3 is 14 amino acids. The CDR3 reads CASSLEGVGNTIYF. The complete variable domain, with remaining parts taken from reference TRBV5-5 and TRBJ1-3, reads DAGVTQSPTHLIKTRGQQVTLRCSPISGHKSVSWYQQVLGQGPQFIFQYYEKEERGRGNFPDRFSARQFPNYSSELNVNALLLGDSALYLCASSLEGVGNTIYFGEGSWLTVV.

The chain joins TRBV5-1 to TRBJ2-2; absent DNA, TCRdb's TRBD1 call cannot be checked. CDR3 length: 18 amino acids. Per the germline V gene, CDR1 is SGHRS and CDR2 is YFSETQ. The CDR3 reads CASSLVYGQDSNTGELFF.

This sequence joins TRBV10-3 and TRBJ2-3; TCRdb picks TRBD2, but there is no DNA to check that call. The CDR3 spans 16 residues. Germline CDR1 is ENHRY and CDR2 is SYGVKD. CDR3 in amino acids: CAISESGGLFTDTQYF.

The rearrangement links TRBV30 to TRBJ1-2. The CDR3 consists of 13 residues. CDR1 and CDR2 (germline): GTSNPN, SVGIG (reference sequence). CDR3: CAWRDRTNYGYTF.

V is TRBV5-1 and J is TRBJ1-4; absent DNA, TCRdb's TRBD1 call cannot be checked. Germline V gives CDR1 SGHRS, CDR2 YFSETQ. The CDR3 contains 15 residues. CDR3 protein: CASSGGLTTNEKLFF.

The chain couples TRBV5-1 to TRBJ2-5; as DNA is missing, the TRBD2 call by TCRdb cannot be tested. Germline V gene data show CDR1 as SGHRS and CDR2 as YFSETQ. The CDR3 consists of 17 residues. CDR3 protein: CASSFRRSGGAGETQYF. Full variable domain (missing parts from reference TRBV5-1 and TRBJ2-5): KAGVTQTPRYLIKTRGQQVTLSCSPISGHRSVSWYQQTPGQGLQFLFEYFSETQRNKGNFPGRFSGRQFSNSRSEMNVSTLELGDSALYLCASSFRRSGGAGETQYFGPGTRLLVL.

The chain links TRBV25-1 to TRBJ1-2. Germline-derived CDR1 and CDR2 are MGHDK and SYGVNS. This CDR3 has 13 residues. CDR3 sequence: CASSESSGYGYTF.

J is TRBJ1-4 and V is TRBV4-1; the D call of TRBD1 rests on TCRdb alone, since no DNA is present to check it. This CDR3 contains 16 residues. Germline CDR1 reads MGHRA; CDR2 reads YSYEKL. The CDR3 loop is CASSRGQGDRNEKLFF.

The chain recombines TRBV28 with TRBJ1-2. The CDR3 spans 13 residues. From germline, CDR1 is MDHEN and CDR2 SYDVKM. CDR3 protein: CASSLGRTYGYTF.